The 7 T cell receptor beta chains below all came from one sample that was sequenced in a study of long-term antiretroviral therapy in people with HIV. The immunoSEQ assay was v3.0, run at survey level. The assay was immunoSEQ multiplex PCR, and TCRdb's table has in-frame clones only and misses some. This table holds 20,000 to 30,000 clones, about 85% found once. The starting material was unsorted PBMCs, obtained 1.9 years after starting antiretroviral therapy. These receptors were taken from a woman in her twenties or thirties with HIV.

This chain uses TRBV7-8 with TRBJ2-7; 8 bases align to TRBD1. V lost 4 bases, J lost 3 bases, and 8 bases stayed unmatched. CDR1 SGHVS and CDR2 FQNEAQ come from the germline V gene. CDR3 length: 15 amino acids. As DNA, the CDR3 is TGTGCCAGCAGCTCTGCAGACAGGGGAATCTACGAGCAGTACTTC. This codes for CASSSADRGIYEQYF.

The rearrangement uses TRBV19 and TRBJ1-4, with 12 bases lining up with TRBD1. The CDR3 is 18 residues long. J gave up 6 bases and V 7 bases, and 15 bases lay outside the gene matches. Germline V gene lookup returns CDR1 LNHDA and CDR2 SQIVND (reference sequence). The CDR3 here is CASNKPGQGAPGDEKLFF. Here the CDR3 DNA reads TGTGCCAGTAATAAGCCGGGACAGGGGGCGCCCGGGGATGAAAAACTGTTTTTT.

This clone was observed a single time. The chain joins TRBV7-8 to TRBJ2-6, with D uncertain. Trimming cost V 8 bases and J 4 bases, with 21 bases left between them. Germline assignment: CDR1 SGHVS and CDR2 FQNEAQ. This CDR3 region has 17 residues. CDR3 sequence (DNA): TGTGCCAGCGCTAAGGTTGGGGTGGCGTCCGGGGCCAACGTCCTGACTTTC. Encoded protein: CASAKVGVASGANVLTF.

CDR3: CASSSTGGETTYGYTF. CDR3 coding DNA: TGTGCCAGTAGTTCAACAGGGGGCGAAACGACCTATGGCTACACCTTC. The V gene is TRBV19, the J gene TRBJ1-2, with TRBD1 identical over 9 bases. The germline CDR1 and CDR2 sequences are LNHDA and SQIVND (reference sequence). The CDR3 has 16 residues. V was pared by 5 bases and J by 4 bases, with 11 bases of the junction left unmatched.

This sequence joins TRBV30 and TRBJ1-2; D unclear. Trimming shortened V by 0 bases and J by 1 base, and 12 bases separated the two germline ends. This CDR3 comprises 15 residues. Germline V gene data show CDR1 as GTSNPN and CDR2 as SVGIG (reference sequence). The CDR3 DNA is TGTGCCTGGAGTGTACTCGGAGGCAGTAACTATGGCTACACCTTC. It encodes CAWSVLGGSNYGYTF. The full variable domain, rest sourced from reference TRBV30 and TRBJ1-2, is SQTIHQWPATLVQPVGSPLSLECTVEGTSNPNLYWYRQAAGRGLQLLFYSVGIGQISSEVPQNLSASRPQDRQFILSSKKLLLSDSGFYLCAWSVLGGSNYGYTFGSGTRLTVV.

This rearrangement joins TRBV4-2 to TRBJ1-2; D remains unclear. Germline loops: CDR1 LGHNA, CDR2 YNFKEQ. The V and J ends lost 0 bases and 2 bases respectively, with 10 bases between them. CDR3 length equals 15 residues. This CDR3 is CASSQDLGTNYGYTF. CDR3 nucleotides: TGTGCCAGCAGCCAAGATCTCGGCACCAACTATGGCTACACCTTC.

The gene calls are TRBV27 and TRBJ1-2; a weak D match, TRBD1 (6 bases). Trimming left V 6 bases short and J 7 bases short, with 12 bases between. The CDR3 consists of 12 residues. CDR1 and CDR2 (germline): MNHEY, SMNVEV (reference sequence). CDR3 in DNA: TGTGCCAGCAGGGACAGATCGGCTGGCTACACCTTC. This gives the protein CASRDRSAGYTF.